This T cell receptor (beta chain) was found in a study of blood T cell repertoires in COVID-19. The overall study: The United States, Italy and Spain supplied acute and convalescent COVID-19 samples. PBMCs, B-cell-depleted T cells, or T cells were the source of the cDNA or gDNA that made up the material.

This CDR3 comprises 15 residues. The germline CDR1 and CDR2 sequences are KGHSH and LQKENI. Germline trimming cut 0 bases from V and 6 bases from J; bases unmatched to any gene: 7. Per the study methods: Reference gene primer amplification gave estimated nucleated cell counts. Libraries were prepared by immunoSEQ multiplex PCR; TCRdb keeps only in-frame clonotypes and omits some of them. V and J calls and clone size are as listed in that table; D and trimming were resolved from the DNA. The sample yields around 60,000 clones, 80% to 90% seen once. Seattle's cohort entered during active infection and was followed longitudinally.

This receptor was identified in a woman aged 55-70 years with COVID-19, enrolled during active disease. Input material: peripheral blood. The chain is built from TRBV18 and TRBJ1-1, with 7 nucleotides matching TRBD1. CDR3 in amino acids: CASSPPGRGYAEAFF. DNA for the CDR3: TGTGCCAGCTCACCACCGGGCAGGGGGTACGCTGAAGCTTTCTTT. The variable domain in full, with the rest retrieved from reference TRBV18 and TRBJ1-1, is NAGVMQNPRHLVRRRGQEARLRCSPMKGHSHVYWYRQLPEEGLKFMVYLQKENIIDESGMPKERFSAEFPKEGPSILRIQQVVRGDSAAYFCASSPPGRGYAEAFFGQGTRLTVV.